This note documents a single T cell receptor (beta chain) sequence. Its specificity is unknown. This sample was taken from a study of cytomegalovirus exposure and HLA in healthy donors. CDR3 length: 15 amino acids. V dropped 1 base and J dropped 6 bases, with 14 bases sitting between them. Germline V gene lookup returns CDR1 PRHDT and CDR2 FYEKMQ (reference sequence). With 60 Vbeta and 13 Jbeta primers, the PCR was carried out. Original analysis: Later work found approximately 80 million unique TCR beta chains, with about 10 million shared. TCRdb's table, derived via immunoSEQ multiplex PCR, lists solely in-frame clones and lacks some. That table is the source of V, J and clone size, and D and trimming were worked out from the DNA. This sample has 130,000 or so clones; 8.5% occur once, and the top ten carry about 5.5%. Study-level points and caveats: Clonal expansion, a later analysis showed, was greater in HLA-associated TCR beta chains than in equally common others.

The specimen sequenced was PBMCs. This sequence originates from a man aged 40-49 years in good health and CMV-seronegative. The V call is TRBV13, the J call TRBJ2-3, with D perhaps matching TRBD2 (6 bases). This CDR3 is CASSLEFGAGDTQYF. The CDR3 DNA follows: TGTGCCAGCAGCTTAGAGTTTGGGGCGGGGGATACGCAGTATTTT.